This TCR beta chain was sequenced for a study of identical twins. Trimming removed 5 bases from V and 0 bases from J, with 13 bases in between. The CDR3 extends over 15 amino acids. Germline values: CDR1 SGHAT, CDR2 FQNNGV. Via MiXCR, TCRdb re-called the 5' RACE reads, giving one row per CDR3 protein. The sample includes some 900,000 distinct CDR3 sequences, about 12% of them seen just once. In regard to this clonotype: Its antigen is still unknown.

General study points: Conclusions relied on cross-sectional statistical analysis, not following the same donors.

The data also belong to a second study, concerning yellow fever vaccine responses in identical twins.

The J gene is TRBJ2-5, the V gene TRBV11-2; D might be TRBD2 (5 bases). This TCR came from a woman aged 18-29 years in good health. The specimen sequenced was PBMCs. CDR3 nucleotides: TGTGCCAGCAGCACAGTCCGGGAATACCAAGAGACCCAGTACTTC. It codes for CASSTVREYQETQYF.